Listed below are T cell receptor beta chains from one sample, sequenced in a study of lymphopenia after photon versus proton radiotherapy. The repertoire was sequenced with immunoSEQ multiplex PCR; TCRdb's copy has only in-frame clones and lacks some. The sample carries about 14,000 clones, approximately 80% recorded once. Here the sequenced sample was peripheral blood, taken from a patient treated with photon-based radiotherapy. The source is a man aged 45-60 years with gastric cancer. Each CDR3 is given with its conserved first and last residue. D genes are given only for firm matches.

J: TRBJ2-2; D: NA; V: TRBV10-3; CDR3: CAISEMGGELFF
J: TRBJ1-6; D: NA; V: TRBV27; CDR3: CASTGAGMPYNSPLHF
J: TRBJ2-3; D: NA; V: TRBV7-2; CDR3: CASSLGAVTQYF
J: TRBJ1-5; D: NA; V: TRBV7-8; CDR3: CASSAGGYNQPQHF
J: TRBJ2-7; D: TRBD1; V: TRBV7-2; CDR3: CASSPQGAGYEQYF
J: TRBJ2-1; D: NA; V: TRBV7-3; CDR3: CASSSRQKPYNEQFF
J: TRBJ2-2; D: NA; V: TRBV30; CDR3: CAWDYSNTGELFF
J: TRBJ2-1; D: NA; V: TRBV2; CDR3: CASSFSGGVPYNEQFF
J: TRBJ2-3; D: NA; V: TRBV30; CDR3: CAYSRDTTDTQYF
J: TRBJ2-5; D: NA; V: TRBV4-3; CDR3: CASSQDWGGETQYF
J: TRBJ2-3; D: TRBD2; V: TRBV7-2; CDR3: CASRLTQRGKPTQYF
J: TRBJ2-3; D: NA; V: TRBV7-6; CDR3: CASSRDGTDTQYF
J: TRBJ2-1; D: NA; V: TRBV9; CDR3: CASSVGRGGEQFF
J: TRBJ2-1; D: TRBD1; V: TRBV29-1; CDR3: CSVKGQVNEQFF
J: TRBJ2-1; D: NA; V: TRBV6-5; CDR3: CASSYSRSHEQFF
J: TRBJ1-4; D: NA; V: TRBV10-3; CDR3: CAISEGNEKLFF
J: TRBJ1-1; D: TRBD1; V: TRBV9; CDR3: CASSAPTGANRAFF
J: TRBJ2-7; D: TRBD1; V: TRBV18; CDR3: CASSSTGWDEQYF
J: TRBJ2-1; D: NA; V: TRBV19; CDR3: CATKWGARQFF
J: TRBJ2-2; D: NA; V: TRBV5-1; CDR3: CASSTNLARGTGELFF
J: TRBJ2-7; D: NA; V: TRBV6-5; CDR3: CASSKSSSSYEQYF
J: TRBJ1-1; D: NA; V: TRBV30; CDR3: CAWSALGVVPEAFF
J: TRBJ2-7; D: TRBD1; V: TRBV27; CDR3: CASGTAFSYEQYF
J: TRBJ1-2; D: NA; V: TRBV6-6; CDR3: CASSPDRMGYGYTF
J: TRBJ1-1; D: TRBD1; V: TRBV14; CDR3: CASSPGTGTYLTEAFF
J: TRBJ2-1; D: TRBD2; V: TRBV7-8; CDR3: CASSLDPLAASGEHEQFF
J: TRBJ1-2; D: NA; V: TRBV9; CDR3: CASSVGARGSGGYTF
J: TRBJ2-3; D: NA; V: TRBV18; CDR3: CASSPLRASSTDTQYF
J: TRBJ2-5; D: NA; V: TRBV5-6; CDR3: CASSLARIQETQYF
J: TRBJ1-3; D: NA; V: TRBV5-6; CDR3: CASSTPGASSGNTIYF
J: TRBJ2-1; D: TRBD2; V: TRBV4-2; CDR3: CASSQDRSGGVVNEQFF
J: TRBJ2-1; D: TRBD1; V: TRBV5-8; CDR3: CASSSGTGGTSLQFF
J: TRBJ2-2; D: NA; V: TRBV29-1; CDR3: CSAQIPPGELFF
J: TRBJ1-5; D: TRBD1; V: TRBV19; CDR3: CASRRQGWGQPQHF
J: TRBJ1-1; D: NA; V: TRBV6-4; CDR3: CASREQGGGTEAFF
J: TRBJ2-7; D: TRBD1; V: TRBV18; CDR3: CASSLGQGANEQYF
J: TRBJ1-6; D: NA; V: TRBV19; CDR3: CASTGGVASPLHF
J: TRBJ1-6; D: NA; V: TRBV5-1; CDR3: CASSLVGDSGNPLHF
J: TRBJ2-5; D: NA; V: TRBV6-1; CDR3: CASGSSGGETQYF
J: TRBJ2-1; D: TRBD2; V: TRBV29-1; CDR3: CSVEGLTSGVYNEQFF
J: TRBJ2-3; D: NA; V: TRBV4-1; CDR3: CASSQASDTQYF
J: TRBJ2-2; D: NA; V: TRBV25-1; CDR3: CASSARETGELFF